The 18 T cell receptor beta chains below were found in one sample sequenced in a study of human T cells and chemical hapten exposure. The time point is: healthy volunteer bleed at 2 weeks. The authors extracted total RNA from unfractionated whole blood. Each CDR3 protein is one row after TCRdb ran MiXCR on the RACE reads. The sample holds approximately 97,000 distinct CDR3 sequences, about 8.7% seen once. The sample taken for sequencing was whole blood. The source of these receptors is a female donor in good health. Some clones in this sample may be carry-over from other donors' samples.

This clonotype was detected a few times. This chain joins TRBV7-8 and TRBJ2-5, with 7 bases aligning to TRBD2. CDR3 length: 15 amino acids. The V segment lost 1 base and the J segment 2 bases; nucleotides outside the gene matches: 4. CDR1 is SGHVS, CDR2 FQNEAQ, per germline. The CDR3 loop is CASSLEASGQETQYF. The CDR3 DNA reads TGTGCCAGCAGCTTAGAGGCTAGCGGACAAGAGACCCAGTACTTC. The complete variable domain, with remaining parts taken from reference TRBV7-8 and TRBJ2-5, reads GAGVSQSPRYKVAKRGQDVALRCDPISGHVSLFWYQQALGQGPEFLTYFQNEAQLDKSGLPSDRFFAERPEGSVSTLKIQRTQQEDSAVYLCASSLEASGQETQYFGPGTRLLVL.

This sequence joins TRBV29-1 and TRBJ2-3; 7 bases are shared with TRBD1. CDR1 and CDR2 (germline): SQVTM, ANQGSEA. Trimming at V came to 4 bases and at J to 6 bases, leaving 7 bases not matched to a gene. The CDR3 length is 13 residues. This CDR3 is CSVVRTGPDTQYF. The CDR3 coding sequence is TGCAGCGTTGTCCGGACAGGACCCGATACGCAGTATTTT.

The rearrangement links TRBV20-1 to TRBJ2-7; TRBD1 aligns across 8 bases. The length of the CDR3 is 11 residues. Germline lookup yields CDR1 DFQATT and CDR2 SNEGSKA (reference sequence). V gave up 6 bases and J gave up 9 bases; unmatched junction bases: 7. This CDR3 reads CSASTGGWQYF. The CDR3 region has the DNA TGCAGTGCCAGCACAGGGGGTTGGCAGTACTTC.

The chain recombines TRBV4-1 with TRBJ2-3; D remains unclear. This CDR3 spans 16 amino acids. V lost 0 bases to trimming and J lost 1 base, with 11 bases between them. Germline-derived CDR1 and CDR2 are MGHRA and YSYEKL. DNA of the CDR3: TGCGCCAGCAGCCAAGATCCATCCTTCGGCACAGATACGCAGTATTTT. Translated, it gives CASSQDPSFGTDTQYF.

The genes are TRBV10-3 and TRBJ2-7; 7 nucleotides agree with TRBD2. CDR3 length equals 13 residues. Per the germline V gene, CDR1 is ENHRY and CDR2 is SYGVKD. With V trimmed by 6 bases and J by 5 bases, 7 bases remained unmatched. CDR3 coding DNA: TGTGCCATCAGCGCGGGACTATTCCACGAGCAGTACTTC. This translates into CAISAGLFHEQYF.

The rearrangement links TRBV5-1 to TRBJ2-7; 7 bases are shared with TRBD2. Germline lookup yields CDR1 SGHRS and CDR2 YFSETQ. The CDR3 loop spans 18 amino acids. The V segment lost 1 base and the J segment 3 bases; nucleotides outside the gene matches: 16. DNA of the CDR3: TGCGCCAGCAGCTTGCGGGGGTCATTGCGGGAGTATGACTACGAGCAGTACTTC. Translation gives CASSLRGSLREYDYEQYF.

This chain connects TRBV2 to TRBJ1-1; a possible D gene is TRBD1 (6 bases). V shed 1 base and J shed 5 bases, with 11 bases lying between them. Looked up from germline, CDR1 is SNHLY and CDR2 is FYNNEI. The length of the CDR3 is 14 residues. The CDR3 sequence is CASSEGQGPTEAFF. The CDR3 coding sequence is TGTGCCAGCAGTGAAGGTCAGGGGCCTACTGAAGCTTTCTTT.

This clonotype was recorded a few times. The chain joins TRBV3-1 to TRBJ1-2; the match to TRBD1 covers 7 bases. Trimming cost V 4 bases and J 4 bases; bases outside gene matches: 6. Germline CDR1 and CDR2: LGHDT and YNNKEL (reference sequence). The CDR3 sequence is 14 residues long. Here the CDR3 reads CASSLQGDSYGYTF. CDR3 in DNA: TGTGCCAGCAGCCTCCAGGGGGATAGCTATGGCTACACCTTC.

This clonotype was seen at least ten times. The V gene is TRBV6-4, the J gene TRBJ2-1; TRBD1 or TRBD2 may be the D gene (5 bases each). The CDR3 is 13 residues long. The germline CDR1 and CDR2 sequences are MRHNA and SNTAGT. Trimming removed 0 bases from V and 10 bases from J, with 10 bases in between. The CDR3 nucleotides read TGTGCCAGCAGTGACTCGGGACGTCGGGAGCAGTTCTTC. This sequence encodes CASSDSGRREQFF.

This chain uses TRBV5-1 with TRBJ2-3; maybe TRBD2 (6 bases). V lost 0 bases, J lost 8 bases, and 16 bases lay in between. This CDR3 contains 15 residues. Per the germline V gene, CDR1 is SGHRS and CDR2 is YFSETQ. CDR3 amino acids: CASSLASSDEATQYF. DNA for the CDR3: TGCGCCAGCAGCTTGGCGTCTAGCGACGAGGCTACGCAGTATTTT.

This clonotype was observed a handful of times. The chain recombines TRBV3-1 with TRBJ2-5; 8 nucleotides line up with TRBD2. Germline V lookup: CDR1 LGHDT, CDR2 YNNKEL (reference sequence). The junction had 9 bases not matched to a gene; V was cut back by 2 bases and J by 4 bases. CDR3 length equals 16 residues. CDR3 DNA sequence: TGTGCCAGCAGCCAATGGTCTAGCGGGCCCATAGAGACCCAGTACTTC. Its protein product is CASSQWSSGPIETQYF.

This chain connects TRBV5-1 to TRBJ1-1; the D gene is possibly TRBD1 (6 bases). The germline V gene encodes CDR1 SGHRS and CDR2 YFSETQ. The length of the CDR3 is 14 residues. The V end lost 4 bases, the J end lost 4 bases, and 14 bases lay between the germline ends. The CDR3 nucleotides are TGCGCCAGCAGCCCGATCCAGGGGACCACTGAAGCTTTCTTT. As protein: CASSPIQGTTEAFF.

The chain recombines TRBV27 with TRBJ2-5; tentative D call: TRBD2 (6 bases). The V gene's germline CDR1 is MNHEY and CDR2 SMNVEV (reference sequence). The CDR3 has 15 residues. Trimming stripped 3 bases from V and 4 bases from J, with 15 bases between. CDR3 residues: CASSLIGGTPETQYF. The CDR3 nucleotides read TGTGCCAGCAGTTTGATCGGCGGGACCCCAGAGACCCAGTACTTC.

This clonotype has only a few counts. The V and J genes are TRBV5-1 and TRBJ2-7, with 14 positions matching TRBD2. Losses at the gene ends were 4 bases for V and 7 bases for J; bases not matched to a gene: 10. Germline V lookup: CDR1 SGHRS, CDR2 YFSETQ. This CDR3 has 16 residues. DNA for the CDR3: TGCGCCAGCAGCGCGGGACTAGCGGGAGTCCCGGGGGAGCAGTACTTC. Amino acid sequence: CASSAGLAGVPGEQYF.

This clonotype was counted at least ten times. V gene TRBV20-1 combines with J gene TRBJ2-1, with D hard to call. Trimming pared 3 bases from V and 4 bases from J, leaving 4 bases between. Germline assignment: CDR1 DFQATT and CDR2 SNEGSKA (reference sequence). The CDR3 contains 11 residues. CDR3 in DNA: TGCAGTGCTAGTTCTTACAATGAGCAGTTCTTC. This gives the protein CSASSYNEQFF.

In this sample, this clonotype turned up many times. The genes are TRBV7-9 and TRBJ1-1; TRBD1 is a possible D gene (6 bases). CDR3 length equals 16 residues. CDR1 is SEHNR, CDR2 FQNEAQ, per germline (reference sequence). V lost 8 bases to trimming and J lost 0 bases, with 19 bases between them. The CDR3 nucleotides are TGTGCCAGCTTGGGCGGGTCAACAGGGATGAACACTGAAGCTTTCTTT. Translated: CASLGGSTGMNTEAFF.

This clonotype was recorded at least ten times. The chain combines TRBV20-1 with TRBJ1-4, with D unclear. CDR1 DFQATT and CDR2 SNEGSKA come from the germline V gene (reference sequence). V was cut by 4 bases and J by 7 bases, with 13 bases left in between. The CDR3 has 13 amino acids. CDR3 loop: CSAILPGSEKLFF. As DNA, the CDR3 is TGCAGTGCTATTCTGCCGGGTAGTGAAAAACTGTTTTTT.

This clonotype was counted a few times. The rearrangement links TRBV5-5 to TRBJ2-6, with D hard to call. The germline V and J ends were trimmed by 1 base and 1 base, with 6 bases remaining between them. Germline CDR1 SGHKS, CDR2 YYEKEE (reference sequence). This CDR3 is 15 amino acids long. CDR3 sequence (DNA): TGTGCCAGCAGCTTGTTAGTATCTGGGGCCAACGTCCTGACTTTC. Translating it yields CASSLLVSGANVLTF. The whole variable domain, remainder taken from reference TRBV5-5 and TRBJ2-6, is DAGVTQSPTHLIKTRGQQVTLRCSPISGHKSVSWYQQVLGQGPQFIFQYYEKEERGRGNFPDRFSARQFPNYSSELNVNALLLGDSALYLCASSLLVSGANVLTFGAGSRLTVL.